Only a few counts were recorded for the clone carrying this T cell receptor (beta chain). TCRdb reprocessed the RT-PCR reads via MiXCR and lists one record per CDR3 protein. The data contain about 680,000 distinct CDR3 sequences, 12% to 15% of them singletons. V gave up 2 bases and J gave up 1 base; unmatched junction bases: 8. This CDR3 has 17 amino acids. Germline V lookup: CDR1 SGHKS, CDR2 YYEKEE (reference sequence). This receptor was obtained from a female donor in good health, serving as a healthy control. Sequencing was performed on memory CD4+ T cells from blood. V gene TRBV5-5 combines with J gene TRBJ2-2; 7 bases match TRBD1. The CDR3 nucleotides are TGTGCCAGCAGCTTCGGACAGGCCGTAGGGAACACCGGGGAGCTGTTTTTT. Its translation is CASSFGQAVGNTGELFF. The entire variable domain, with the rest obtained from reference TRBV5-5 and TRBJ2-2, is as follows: DAGVTQSPTHLIKTRGQQVTLRCSPISGHKSVSWYQQVLGQGPQFIFQYYEKEERGRGNFPDRFSARQFPNYSSELNVNALLLGDSALYLCASSFGQAVGNTGELFFGEGSRLTVL.